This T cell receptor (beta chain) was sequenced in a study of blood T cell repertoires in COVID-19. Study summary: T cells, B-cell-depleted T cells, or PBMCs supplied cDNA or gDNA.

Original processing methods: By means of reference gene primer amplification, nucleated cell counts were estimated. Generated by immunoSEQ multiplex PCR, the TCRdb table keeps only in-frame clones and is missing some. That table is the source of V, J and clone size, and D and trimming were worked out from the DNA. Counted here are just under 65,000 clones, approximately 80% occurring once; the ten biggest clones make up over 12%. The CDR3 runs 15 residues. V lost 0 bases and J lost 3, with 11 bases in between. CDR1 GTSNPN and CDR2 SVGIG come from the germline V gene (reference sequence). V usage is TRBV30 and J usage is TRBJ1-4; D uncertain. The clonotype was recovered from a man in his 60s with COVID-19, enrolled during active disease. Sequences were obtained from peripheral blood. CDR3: CAWSVAGLSNEKLFF. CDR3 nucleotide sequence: TGTGCCTGGAGTGTGGCGGGCCTTTCTAATGAAAAACTGTTTTTT.